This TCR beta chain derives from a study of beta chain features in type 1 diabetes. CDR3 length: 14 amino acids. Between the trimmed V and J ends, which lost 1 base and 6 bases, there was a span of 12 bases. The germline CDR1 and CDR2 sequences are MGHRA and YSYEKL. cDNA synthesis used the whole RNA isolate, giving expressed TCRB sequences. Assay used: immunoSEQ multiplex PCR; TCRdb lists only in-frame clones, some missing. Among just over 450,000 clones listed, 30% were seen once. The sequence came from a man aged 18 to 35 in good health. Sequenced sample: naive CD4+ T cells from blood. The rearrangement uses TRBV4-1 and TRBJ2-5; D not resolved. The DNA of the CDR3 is TGCGCCAGCAGCCAAGTAACCCCTGCCCAGACCCAGTACTTC. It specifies CASSQVTPAQTQYF.